These 5 T cell receptor beta chains originate from one sample sequenced in a study of cytomegalovirus exposure and HLA in healthy donors (dated by TCRdb to 2015 to 2018). The library relied on the immunoSEQ multiplex PCR assay. The multiplex PCR relied on a mix of 60 forward primers for TCR Vbeta segments and 13 reverse primers for TCR Jbeta segments. This is the immuneACCESS table as TCRdb keeps it, with only in-frame sequences that have V and J called. A part of the clones is gone; compared with another copy, unresolved V genes explain less than half, and the rest is unexplained. The sample profile shows 150,000 to 200,000 clones; around 86% of them were found once. The top ten clonotypes cover roughly 4% of the sample. Sequencing used PBMCs. Receptors were obtained from a man in his fifties in good health and CMV-seropositive.

The chain combines TRBV14 with TRBJ2-7; TRBD1 might be the D (7 bases). The CDR3 runs to 16 residues. Per the germline V gene, CDR1 is SGHDN and CDR2 is FVKESK. V was trimmed by 1 base and J by 2 bases, leaving 15 bases between them. The CDR3 spells CASSQASRGVPYEQYF. In nucleotides, the CDR3 is TGTGCCAGCAGCCAAGCGTCCAGGGGGGTTCCCTACGAGCAGTACTTC.

This chain uses TRBV5-1 with TRBJ2-3; 7 nucleotides agree with TRBD2. Germline assignment: CDR1 SGHRS and CDR2 YFSETQ. This CDR3 comprises 16 residues. Unmatched junction bases numbered 9, after V lost 0 bases and J lost 5 bases. CDR3 nucleotide sequence: TGCGCCAGCAGCTTGGGGCCGGGAGGCGGTGGAGATACGCAGTATTTT. Its translation: CASSLGPGGGGDTQYF.

In this sample, this clone turned up a few times. This chain links TRBV6-1 with TRBJ2-1, with D possibly being TRBD2 (6 bases). The V and J ends lost 3 bases and 7 bases respectively, with 16 bases between them. The CDR3 contains 15 residues. In germline, CDR1 is MNHNS, CDR2 SASEGT. In DNA, the CDR3 is TGTGCCAGCAGTGACTCCCAGGACGGGGGAAATGAGCAGTTCTTC. Its protein product is CASSDSQDGGNEQFF.

The chain links TRBV5-8 to TRBJ2-1; the match to TRBD2 covers 16 bases. Trimming cost V 5 bases and J 10 bases; bases outside gene matches: 0. There are 13 residues in the CDR3. Looked up from germline, CDR1 is SGHTS and CDR2 is YDEGEE. The CDR3 region is CASRGLAGGEQFF. CDR3 nucleotides: TGTGCCAGCAGGGGACTAGCGGGAGGGGAGCAGTTCTTC.

The rearrangement joins TRBV30 to TRBJ1-6; D gene ambiguous. The CDR3 length is 16 residues. V was shortened by 4 bases and J by 8 bases, with 21 bases between the two germline ends. Germline CDR1 reads GTSNPN; CDR2 reads SVGIG (reference sequence). The CDR3 nucleotides are TGTGCCTGGAAGAGGGAAATAAGGTTAAGGTATTCACCCCTCCACTTT. Encoded protein: CAWKREIRLRYSPLHF.